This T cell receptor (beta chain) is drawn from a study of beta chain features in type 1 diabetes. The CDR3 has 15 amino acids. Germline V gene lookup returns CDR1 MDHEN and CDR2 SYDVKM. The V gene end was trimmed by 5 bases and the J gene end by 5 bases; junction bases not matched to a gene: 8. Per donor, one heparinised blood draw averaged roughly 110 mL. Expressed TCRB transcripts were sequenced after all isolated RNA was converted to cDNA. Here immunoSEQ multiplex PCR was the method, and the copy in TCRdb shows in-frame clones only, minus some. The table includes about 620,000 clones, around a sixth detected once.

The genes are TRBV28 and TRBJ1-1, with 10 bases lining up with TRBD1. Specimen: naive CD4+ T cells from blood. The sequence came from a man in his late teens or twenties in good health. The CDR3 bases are TGTGCCAGCAGTGCCGACAGGGGGCGGTTGACTGAAGCTTTCTTT. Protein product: CASSADRGRLTEAFF.